This T cell receptor (beta chain) originates from a study of siplizumab effects on memory and regulatory T cells. TCRdb keeps only in-frame clones here, not all; method: immunoSEQ multiplex PCR. The data contain about 110,000 clones, just over 90% of them singletons. The CDR3 is 17 residues long. Whole-study findings and limits: The diversity of naive T cells seemed greater than that of memory cells, and their alloresponse contribution seemed major. Suppressive activity of Tregs proliferating in siplizumab cultures remained unconfirmed. Alloreactive sequences whose origin lay in unstimulated CD4+ memory cells were significantly reduced by siplizumab.

Notes on this clone: No antigen is known for it.

This chain joins TRBV21-1 and TRBJ1-5. TRBV21-1 is termed a pseudogene. The receptor was isolated from a human donor in good health. Sequenced sample: Tregs sorted from blood. The CDR3 DNA follows: TGTGCCAGCAGCAAAAGCGGGGCTTCATTAGGCAATCAGCCCCAGCATTTT. Residues: CASSKSGASLGNQPQHF.